The 20 T cell receptor beta chains listed next were all sequenced from one sample in a study of T cell therapy after organ transplantation. As for time point: 20-29 weeks after completion of therapy. Antigens for these TCRs are unknown. The data were produced by immunoSEQ multiplex PCR, yet TCRdb's version contains in-frame clones alone and is incomplete. Of 2,000 to 2,500 clones in the sample, about 70% were seen once. The material was CD8+ T cells from blood, obtained after autologous CMV-specific T cell therapy. These receptors were taken from a human patient who had received a solid organ transplant and had CMV disease. Some T cells may be transferred from the graft donor.

V gene TRBV6-4 combines with J gene TRBJ2-3, with 9 bases that match TRBD2. Trimming took 0 bases from V and 4 from J; bases not matched to a gene: 2. This CDR3 comprises 15 residues. Germline assignment: CDR1 MRHNA and CDR2 SNTAGT. The CDR3: CASSDSLAGSDTQYF. The CDR3 region has the DNA TGTGCCAGCAGTGACTCCCTAGCGGGATCAGATACGCAGTATTTT.

This clone is labeled large. The chain joins TRBV28 to TRBJ2-7; tentative D call: TRBD2 (6 bases). Germline CDR1 and CDR2: MDHEN and SYDVKM. The V end lost 6 bases, the J end lost 2 bases, and 17 bases lay between the germline ends. CDR3 length: 15 amino acids. The CDR3 spells CASSKALAPAYEQYF. Here the CDR3 DNA reads TGTGCCAGCAGCAAGGCCCTAGCGCCCGCCTACGAGCAGTACTTC. The full variable domain, in which reference TRBV28 and TRBJ2-7 provide the parts outside the CDR3, is DVKVTQSSRYLVKRTGEKVFLECVQDMDHENMFWYRQDPGLGLRLIYFSYDVKMKEKGDIPEGYSVSREKKERFSLILESASTNQTSMYLCASSKALAPAYEQYFGPGTRLTVT.

Only one count was recorded for this clone. V and J are TRBV13 and TRBJ1-1; no clear D. Between the trimmed V and J ends, which lost 2 bases and 1 base, there was a span of 8 bases. CDR1 is PRHDT, CDR2 FYEKMQ, per germline (reference sequence). This CDR3 has 14 amino acids. This CDR3 is CASSLSHTNTEAFF. CDR3 in DNA: TGTGCCAGCAGCTTATCACATACGAACACTGAAGCTTTCTTT.

The chain employs TRBV6-6 and TRBJ2-7; TRBD1 aligns across 10 bases. There are 14 residues in the CDR3. Germline V lookup: CDR1 MNHNY, CDR2 SVGAGI (reference sequence). J lost 7 bases, V lost 6 bases, and 9 bases had no gene match. In nucleotides, the CDR3 is TGTGCCAGCAGCATTCCGGGACAGGGGCTTGAGCAGTACTTC. It specifies CASSIPGQGLEQYF.

The chain is built from TRBV11-2 and TRBJ2-7, with 7 bases that match TRBD1. Germline CDR1 reads SGHAT; CDR2 reads FQNNGV. J lost 3 bases, V lost 6 bases, and 8 bases had no gene match. The CDR3 runs to 14 residues. For the CDR3, the DNA is TGTGCCAGCAGAAACTACAGGGGTCACTACGAGCAGTACTTC. Translating gives CASRNYRGHYEQYF.

This sequence joins TRBV7-3 and TRBJ2-6; D ambiguous. Deletions cut 5 bases from V and 4 bases from J, with 12 bases between. Germline CDR1 is SGHTA and CDR2 is FQGTGA. This CDR3 has 15 residues. CDR3 amino acids: CASSPRLGGANVLTF. In nucleotides, the CDR3 is TGTGCCAGCAGCCCCCGATTAGGGGGGGCCAACGTCCTGACTTTC.

The chain employs TRBV9 and TRBJ2-1; D not resolved. This CDR3 contains 12 residues. V lost 0 bases and J 8 bases, leaving 6 bases between the germline ends. From germline, CDR1 is SGDLS and CDR2 YYNGEE. The CDR3 nucleotides read TGTGCCAGCAGCGTAGAGGGATATGAGCAGTTCTTC. It codes for CASSVEGYEQFF.

The chain links TRBV7-9 to TRBJ2-1, with unresolved D. V was cut by 2 bases and J by 4 bases, with 9 bases left in between. This CDR3 has 14 residues. Germline CDR1 and CDR2: SEHNR and FQNEAQ (reference sequence). CDR3 bases: TGTGCCAGCAGCTTAATAGCAGATTACAATGAGCAGTTCTTC. This encodes CASSLIADYNEQFF.

This clone was picked up one time. V is TRBV9 and J is TRBJ2-7; D is perhaps TRBD1 (6 bases). The CDR3 extends over 14 amino acids. The germline V gene encodes CDR1 SGDLS and CDR2 YYNGEE. Trimming took off 2 bases at V and 2 bases at J, with 11 bases between the two ends. The DNA for the CDR3 is TGTGCCAGCAGCGTCGCCGGGACAACCTACGAGCAGTACTTC. Translating it yields CASSVAGTTYEQYF.

CDR3 nucleotides: TGTGCCAGCAGCTCTAGCGACCGCACAGATACGCAGTATTTT. Translated, it gives CASSSSDRTDTQYF. The chain employs TRBV13 and TRBJ2-3; possible D gene TRBD2, 6 bases. This CDR3 is 14 amino acids long. Germline V gene lookup returns CDR1 PRHDT and CDR2 FYEKMQ (reference sequence). The V end lost 4 bases, the J end lost 1 base, and 9 bases lay between the germline ends.

This clone was seen a single time. The J gene is TRBJ1-1, the V gene TRBV5-6; tentatively, D is TRBD1 (5 bases). Germline V gives CDR1 SGHDT, CDR2 YYEEEE. This CDR3 spans 16 amino acids. The V and J ends lost 4 bases and 11 bases respectively, with 27 bases between them. CDR3 nucleotides: TGTGCCAGCAGCCCCGAGCTGGCAGGGCCGGAACCTAGGGCTTTCTTT. Translating gives CASSPELAGPEPRAFF.

This chain uses TRBV4-2 with TRBJ2-3; D is perhaps TRBD2 (5 bases). Germline lookup yields CDR1 LGHNA and CDR2 YNFKEQ. The CDR3 loop spans 17 amino acids. Trimming pared 0 bases from V and 0 bases from J, leaving 13 bases between. The CDR3 DNA sequence: TGTGCCAGCAGCCAAGACTTTCTAGCTGAGAGCACAGATACGCAGTATTTT. Translation: CASSQDFLAESTDTQYF.

The chain combines TRBV28 with TRBJ2-4; perhaps TRBD2 as D (5 bases). Looked up from germline, CDR1 is MDHEN and CDR2 is SYDVKM. The CDR3 extends over 11 amino acids. Trimming cost V 11 bases and J 1 base, with 6 bases left between them. CDR3 nucleotide sequence: TGTGCCGGCGGGGCCAAAAACATTCAGTACTTC. Amino acid sequence: CAGGAKNIQYF.

V gene TRBV7-6 combines with J gene TRBJ1-1; possible D gene TRBD1, 5 bases. Per germline, CDR1 SGHVS and CDR2 FNYEAQ. The CDR3 covers 14 residues. With 1 base removed from V and 5 bases from J, the gap between germline ends came to 11 bases. CDR3 protein: CASSLGGVRTEAFF. The CDR3 DNA sequence: TGTGCCAGCAGCTTAGGGGGGGTAAGAACTGAAGCTTTCTTT.

The CDR3 here is CASSRDVWQAGGEKLFF. The CDR3 DNA is TGTGCCAGCAGCCGAGATGTTTGGCAGGCTGGCGGTGAAAAACTGTTTTTT. This chain uses TRBV27 with TRBJ1-4, with unresolved D. This CDR3 is built from 17 residues. V gave up 6 bases and J gave up 7 bases, with 24 bases separating them. Per the germline V gene, CDR1 is MNHEY and CDR2 is SMNVEV (reference sequence).

This sequence joins TRBV7-6 and TRBJ2-1; 10 bases map to TRBD2. The CDR3 is made up of 16 amino acids. Germline trimming cut 4 bases from V and 8 bases from J; bases unmatched to any gene: 11. The germline gives CDR1 SGHVS, CDR2 FNYEAQ. The CDR3 DNA reads as TGTGCCAGCAGCTCCGGACTAGCGGTCGGGGGCTATGAGCAGTTCTTC. Encoded protein: CASSSGLAVGGYEQFF.

The chain carries TRBV5-1 and TRBJ1-5; possible D gene TRBD1, 5 bases. Trimming left V 1 base short and J 4 bases short, with 6 bases between. The CDR3 totals 13 residues. CDR1 and CDR2 (germline): SGHRS, YFSETQ. Here the CDR3 reads CASSLQGNQPQHF. The CDR3 DNA is TGCGCCAGCAGCTTGCAGGGAAATCAGCCCCAGCATTTT.

This clone was found once. V gene TRBV6-5 combines with J gene TRBJ2-7, with D perhaps matching TRBD2 (6 bases). Deletions cut 6 bases from V and 3 bases from J, with 18 bases between. The V gene's germline CDR1 is MNHEY and CDR2 SVGAGI. The CDR3 extends over 15 amino acids. This CDR3 is CASRSRDGGIYEQYF. CDR3 nucleotide sequence: TGTGCCAGCAGGTCCCGGGACGGGGGTATCTACGAGCAGTACTTC.

The chain recombines TRBV7-2 with TRBJ2-2; D perhaps matches TRBD1 (6 bases). The CDR3 length is 17 residues. Trimming left V 7 bases short and J 1 base short, with 19 bases between. The germline V gene has CDR1 SGHTA and CDR2 FQGNSA. The CDR3 DNA reads TGTGCCAGCAAAAAATGGCCAGGGGCCGGGAACACCGGGGAGCTGTTTTTT. Its protein is CASKKWPGAGNTGELFF.

This rearrangement joins TRBV6-4 to TRBJ2-1; TRBD2 matches at 12 bases. V lost 8 bases and J lost 6; bases outside the gene matches: 8. Germline CDR1 reads MRHNA; CDR2 reads SNTAGT. This CDR3 has 15 amino acids. The DNA of the CDR3 is TGTGCCAGCGCCCGACTAGCGGGGGCCCTCAATGAGCAGTTCTTC. Translating gives CASARLAGALNEQFF.